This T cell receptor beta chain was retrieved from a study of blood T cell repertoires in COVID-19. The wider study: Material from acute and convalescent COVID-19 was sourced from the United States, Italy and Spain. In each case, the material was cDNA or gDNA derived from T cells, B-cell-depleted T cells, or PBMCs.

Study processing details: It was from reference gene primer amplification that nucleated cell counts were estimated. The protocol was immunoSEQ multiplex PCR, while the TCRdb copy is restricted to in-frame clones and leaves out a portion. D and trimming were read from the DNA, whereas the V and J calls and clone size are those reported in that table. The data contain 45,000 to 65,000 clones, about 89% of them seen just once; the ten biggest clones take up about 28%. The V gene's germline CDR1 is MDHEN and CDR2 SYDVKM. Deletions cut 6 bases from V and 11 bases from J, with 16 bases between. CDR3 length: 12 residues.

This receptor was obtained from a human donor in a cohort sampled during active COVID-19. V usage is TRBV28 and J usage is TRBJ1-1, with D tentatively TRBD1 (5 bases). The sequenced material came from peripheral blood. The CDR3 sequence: CASRLSGGLAFF. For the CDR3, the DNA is TGTGCCAGCAGGCTATCGGGGGGTTTGGCTTTCTTT.